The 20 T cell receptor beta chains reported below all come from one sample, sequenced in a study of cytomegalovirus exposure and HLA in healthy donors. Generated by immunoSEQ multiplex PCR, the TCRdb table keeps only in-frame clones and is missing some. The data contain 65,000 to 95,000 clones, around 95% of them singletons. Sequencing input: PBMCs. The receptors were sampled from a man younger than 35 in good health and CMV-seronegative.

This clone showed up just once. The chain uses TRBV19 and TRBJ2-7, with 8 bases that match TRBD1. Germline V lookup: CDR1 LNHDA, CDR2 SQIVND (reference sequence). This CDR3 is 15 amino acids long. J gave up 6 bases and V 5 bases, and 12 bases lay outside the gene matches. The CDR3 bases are TGTGCCAGTAGTTCCCAAGGACAGGGTCGGGGCGAGCAGTACTTC. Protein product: CASSSQGQGRGEQYF.

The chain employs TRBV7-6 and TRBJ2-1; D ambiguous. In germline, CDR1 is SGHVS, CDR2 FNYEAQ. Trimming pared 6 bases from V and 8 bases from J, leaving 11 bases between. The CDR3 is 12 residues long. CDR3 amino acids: CASSSGVDEQFF. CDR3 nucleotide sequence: TGTGCCAGCAGTTCCGGAGTCGATGAGCAGTTCTTC.

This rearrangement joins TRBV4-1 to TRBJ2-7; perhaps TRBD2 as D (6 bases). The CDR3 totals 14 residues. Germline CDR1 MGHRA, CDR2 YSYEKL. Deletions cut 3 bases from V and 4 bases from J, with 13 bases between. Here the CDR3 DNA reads TGCGCCAGCAGCCAGCCTGGGGGGACTTACGAGCAGTACTTC. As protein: CASSQPGGTYEQYF.

CDR3 coding DNA: TGCAGTGCTCAGGGTGACTATGGCTACACCTTC. The encoded protein is CSAQGDYGYTF. The V gene is TRBV20-1, the J gene TRBJ1-2, with D possibly TRBD1 on 5 matching bases. This CDR3 has 11 residues. Deletions cut 5 bases from V and 3 bases from J, with 7 bases between. Germline loops: CDR1 DFQATT, CDR2 SNEGSKA (reference sequence).

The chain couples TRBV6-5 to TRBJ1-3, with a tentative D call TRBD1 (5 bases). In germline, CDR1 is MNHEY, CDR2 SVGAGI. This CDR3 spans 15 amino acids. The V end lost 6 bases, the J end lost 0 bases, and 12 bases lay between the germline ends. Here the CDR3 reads CASSPTGFSGNTIYF. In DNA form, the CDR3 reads TGTGCCAGCAGCCCCACAGGCTTCTCTGGAAACACCATATATTTT.

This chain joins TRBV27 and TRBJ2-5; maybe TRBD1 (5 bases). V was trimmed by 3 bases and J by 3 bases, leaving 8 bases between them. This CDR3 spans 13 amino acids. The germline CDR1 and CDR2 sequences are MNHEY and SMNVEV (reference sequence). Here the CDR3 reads CASSFFREETQYF. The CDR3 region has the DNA TGTGCCAGCAGTTTCTTCAGGGAAGAGACCCAGTACTTC.

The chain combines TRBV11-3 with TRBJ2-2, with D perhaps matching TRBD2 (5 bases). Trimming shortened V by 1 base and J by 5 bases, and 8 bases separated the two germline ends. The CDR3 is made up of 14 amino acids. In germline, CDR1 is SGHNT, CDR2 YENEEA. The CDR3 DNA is TGTGCCAGCAGCTTAGCTTCGGGGACCGGGGAGCTGTTTTTT. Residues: CASSLASGTGELFF. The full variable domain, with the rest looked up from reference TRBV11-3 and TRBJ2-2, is EAGVVQSPRYKIIEKKQPVAFWCNPISGHNTLYWYLQNLGQGPELLIRYENEEAVDDSQLPKDRFSAERLKGVDSTLKIQPAELGDSAVYLCASSLASGTGELFFGEGSRLTVL.

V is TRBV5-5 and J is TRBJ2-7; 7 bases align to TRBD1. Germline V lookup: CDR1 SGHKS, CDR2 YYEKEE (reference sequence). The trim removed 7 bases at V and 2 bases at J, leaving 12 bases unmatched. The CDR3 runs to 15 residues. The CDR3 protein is CASHPPGGEAYEQYF. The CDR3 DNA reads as TGTGCCAGCCACCCCCCAGGGGGAGAGGCCTACGAGCAGTACTTC.

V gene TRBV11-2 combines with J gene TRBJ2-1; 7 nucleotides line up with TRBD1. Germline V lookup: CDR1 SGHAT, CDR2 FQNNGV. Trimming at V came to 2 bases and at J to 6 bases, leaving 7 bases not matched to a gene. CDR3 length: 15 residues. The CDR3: CASSLPGGRRNEQFF. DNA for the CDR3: TGTGCCAGCAGCTTACCAGGGGGACGTCGCAATGAGCAGTTCTTC.

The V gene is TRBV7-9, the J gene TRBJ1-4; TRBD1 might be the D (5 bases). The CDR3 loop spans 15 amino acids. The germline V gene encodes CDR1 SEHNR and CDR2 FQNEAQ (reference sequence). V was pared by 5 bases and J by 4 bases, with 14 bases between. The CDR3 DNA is TGTGCCAGCAGCGTCGCCAGGGCGTATAATGAAAAACTGTTTTTT. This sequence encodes CASSVARAYNEKLFF. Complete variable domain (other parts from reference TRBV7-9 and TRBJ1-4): DTGVSQNPRHKITKRGQNVTFRCDPISEHNRLYWYRQTLGQGPEFLTYFQNEAQLEKSRLLSDRFSAERPKGSFSTLEIQRTEQGDSAMYLCASSVARAYNEKLFFGSGTQLSVL.

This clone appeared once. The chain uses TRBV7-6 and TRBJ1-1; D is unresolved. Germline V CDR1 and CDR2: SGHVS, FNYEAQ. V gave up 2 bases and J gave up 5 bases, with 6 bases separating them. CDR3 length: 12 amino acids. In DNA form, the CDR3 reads TGTGCCAGCAGCTTATTCGGGACTGAAGCTTTCTTT. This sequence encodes CASSLFGTEAFF.

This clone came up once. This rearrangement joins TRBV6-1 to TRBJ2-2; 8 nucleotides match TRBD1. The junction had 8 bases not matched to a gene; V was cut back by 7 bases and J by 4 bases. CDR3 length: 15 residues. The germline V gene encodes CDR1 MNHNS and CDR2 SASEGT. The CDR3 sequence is CASNEDTGGTGELFF. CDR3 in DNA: TGTGCCAGCAATGAGGATACAGGGGGCACCGGGGAGCTGTTTTTT.

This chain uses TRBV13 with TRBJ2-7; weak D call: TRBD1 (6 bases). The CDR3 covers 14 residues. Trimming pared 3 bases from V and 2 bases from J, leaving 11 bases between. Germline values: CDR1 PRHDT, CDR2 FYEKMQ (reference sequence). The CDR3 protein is CASSFWDKAYEQYF. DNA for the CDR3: TGTGCCAGCAGCTTTTGGGACAAAGCCTACGAGCAGTACTTC.

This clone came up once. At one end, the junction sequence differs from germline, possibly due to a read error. DNA for the CDR3: TGTGCCAGCAGCCCCTCTACAGGGGTCACTAAAGCTTTCTTT. Its protein is CASSPSTGVTKAFF. The rearrangement joins TRBV13 to TRBJ1-1; 7 nucleotides line up with TRBD1. The CDR3 length is 14 residues. The germline CDR1 and CDR2 sequences are PRHDT and FYEKMQ (reference sequence).

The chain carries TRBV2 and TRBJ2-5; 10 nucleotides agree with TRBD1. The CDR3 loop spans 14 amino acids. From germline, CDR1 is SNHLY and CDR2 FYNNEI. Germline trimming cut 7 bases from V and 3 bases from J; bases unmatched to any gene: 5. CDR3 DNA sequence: TGTGCCAGCATACCTGGGACAGGGGAAGAGACCCAGTACTTC. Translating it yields CASIPGTGEETQYF.

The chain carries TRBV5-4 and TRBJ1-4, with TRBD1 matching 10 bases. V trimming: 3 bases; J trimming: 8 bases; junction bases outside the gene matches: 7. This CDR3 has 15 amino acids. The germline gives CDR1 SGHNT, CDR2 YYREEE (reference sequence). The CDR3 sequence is CASSSGTGVTEKLFF. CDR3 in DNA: TGTGCCAGCAGCTCCGGGACAGGGGTAACCGAAAAACTGTTTTTT.

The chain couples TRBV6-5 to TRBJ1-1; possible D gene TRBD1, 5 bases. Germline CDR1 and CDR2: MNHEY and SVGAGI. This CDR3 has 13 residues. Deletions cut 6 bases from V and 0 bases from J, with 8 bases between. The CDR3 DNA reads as TGTGCCAGCAGCTCAGGGATGAACACTGAAGCTTTCTTT. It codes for CASSSGMNTEAFF.

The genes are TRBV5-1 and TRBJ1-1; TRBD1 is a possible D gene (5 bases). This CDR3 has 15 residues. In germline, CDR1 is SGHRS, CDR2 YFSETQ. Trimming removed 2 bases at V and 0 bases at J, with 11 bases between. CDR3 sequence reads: CASSFTGLLNTEAFF. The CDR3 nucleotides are TGCGCCAGCAGCTTTACGGGACTCTTGAACACTGAAGCTTTCTTT.

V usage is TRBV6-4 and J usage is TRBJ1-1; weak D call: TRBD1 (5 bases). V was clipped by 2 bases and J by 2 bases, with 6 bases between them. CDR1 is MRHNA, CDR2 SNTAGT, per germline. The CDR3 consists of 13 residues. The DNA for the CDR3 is TGTGCCAGCAGTGACGGGACTAACACTGAAGCTTTCTTT. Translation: CASSDGTNTEAFF.

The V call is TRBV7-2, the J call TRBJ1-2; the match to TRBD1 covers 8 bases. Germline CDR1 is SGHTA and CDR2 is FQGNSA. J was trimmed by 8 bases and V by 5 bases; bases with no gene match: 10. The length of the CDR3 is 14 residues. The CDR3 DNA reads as TGTGCCAGCAGCGGTGGGGGACAGGCGGGAGGCTACACCTTC. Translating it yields CASSGGGQAGGYTF.